The rows below give T cell receptor beta chains drawn from one sample of a study of blood T cell repertoires in COVID-19. The data were produced by immunoSEQ multiplex PCR, yet TCRdb's version contains in-frame clones alone and is incomplete. The top ten clones hold 5% to 7% of a sample with 90,000 to 120,000 clones, around 90% of them seen once. Sequencing used peripheral blood. All receptors come from a man between 65 and 85 years old with acute or convalescent COVID-19. The CDR3 runs from the conserved cysteine through the conserved F or W. A D gene is named only where the DNA matches it firmly. The size entry is marked missing in some rows and otherwise reads once, few, many or a size class.

D gene,clone size,V gene,J gene,CDR3 DNA,CDR3 protein
.,.,TRBV7-9,TRBJ1-4,TGTGCCAGCAGCAAGATAAGCGAAAAACTGTTTTTT,CASSKISEKLFF
TRBD1,.,TRBV4-1,TRBJ1-1,TGCGCCAGCAGCCAACTCAGGGGGGCTGAAGCTTTCTTT,CASSQLRGAEAFF
.,.,TRBV7-9,TRBJ1-2,TGTGCCAGCCTCAGAACCGACTCTAACTATGGCTACACCTTC,CASLRTDSNYGYTF
.,once,TRBV28,TRBJ2-7,TGTGCCAGCAGTCTACGACACCCCGAGCAGTACTTC,CASSLRHPEQYF
TRBD2,.,TRBV11-2,TRBJ2-5,TGTGCCAGCAGCTTAGTAGGCGGGGGAGAGACCCAGTACTTC,CASSLVGGGETQYF
.,.,TRBV2,TRBJ1-6,TGTGCCAGCAGTGGCGACAGCCGCTCCTATAATTCACCCCTCCACTTT,CASSGDSRSYNSPLHF
TRBD1,once,TRBV9,TRBJ1-6,TGTGCCAGCAGCGTTGGGACAGGGGTTAATTCACCCCTCCACTTT,CASSVGTGVNSPLHF
TRBD2,.,TRBV5-1,TRBJ2-1,TGCGCCAGCAGCACCCAACTAGCGGGAGCCTCCAATGAGCAGTTCTTC,CASSTQLAGASNEQFF
TRBD1,once,TRBV30,TRBJ1-5,TGTGCCTGGAGGATGACAGGGTCCAATCAGCCCCAGCATTTT,CAWRMTGSNQPQHF
.,.,TRBV2,TRBJ1-5,TGTGCCAGCCGAGAGAGGGAGGAAGGGCCCCAGCATTTT,CASREREEGPQHF
.,.,TRBV7-2,TRBJ2-7,TGTGCCAGCAGCTCCCGGACACACAACTACGAGCAGTACTTC,CASSSRTHNYEQYF
.,.,TRBV27,TRBJ1-1,TGTGCCAGCAGTTCGTACGGGCAGGAGGACACTGAAGCTTTCTTT,CASSSYGQEDTEAFF
.,.,TRBV5-1,TRBJ2-7,TGCGCCAGCAGCTTGGTGGACAGTACTTTCAGCGAGCAGTACTTC,CASSLVDSTFSEQYF
.,.,TRBV20-1,TRBJ2-7,TGCAGTGCTAGTGTGTCGGCAGGGAATACCTACGAGCAGTACTTC,CSASVSAGNTYEQYF
TRBD1,.,TRBV6-5,TRBJ1-1,TGTGCCAGCAGTTTGGGCCGGGACAGAGAAGCTTTCTTT,CASSLGRDREAFF
.,.,TRBV28,TRBJ2-1,TGTGCCAGCAGTTTTGTTGGGAAGGGGGCCTACAATGAGCAGTTCTTC,CASSFVGKGAYNEQFF
.,.,TRBV6-6,TRBJ1-1,TGTGCCAGCAGTCCCGGGGGGACTGAAGCTTTCTTT,CASSPGGTEAFF
.,.,TRBV28,TRBJ1-5,TGTGCCAGCAGTGTCAGGGCAAACAATCAGCCCCAGCATTTT,CASSVRANNQPQHF
.,.,TRBV7-3,TRBJ1-1,TGTGCCAGCAGCGAAGGACGACGGGGTAATACGGCTTTCTTT,CASSEGRRGNTAFF
.,.,TRBV5-1,TRBJ2-7,TGCGCCAGCAGCTTGGTTGTGGGAGTGAGCGAGCAGTACTTC,CASSLVVGVSEQYF